These 4 T cell receptor beta chains came from one sample sequenced in a study of neurological immune-mediated disorders. In TCRdb, the 5' RACE reads were re-called with MiXCR into one record per CDR3 protein. The data contain about 65,000 distinct CDR3 sequences, about 4% of them singletons. Sequenced input: PBMCs. The receptors here all came from a man in his fifties with multiple sclerosis.

This clonotype was counted many times. This chain joins TRBV6-5 and TRBJ1-1; D is undetermined. CDR1 MNHEY and CDR2 SVGAGI come from the germline V gene. Trimming took 6 bases from V and 1 from J, leaving 15 bases between them. This CDR3 region has 15 residues. The DNA for the CDR3 is TGTGCCAGCAGCAACTCCAGGAGAGGGAACACTGAAGCTTTCTTT. Protein product: CASSNSRRGNTEAFF.

This clonotype was observed at least ten times. The chain carries TRBV5-1 and TRBJ1-1; D gene ambiguous. Deletions cut 1 base from V and 0 bases from J, with 7 bases between. This CDR3 spans 14 amino acids. The germline CDR1 and CDR2 sequences are SGHRS and YFSETQ. The CDR3 DNA follows: TGCGCCAGCAGCTTGTACGGATTGAACACTGAAGCTTTCTTT. This gives the protein CASSLYGLNTEAFF.

This clonotype was found many times. The chain couples TRBV9 to TRBJ2-3; D might be TRBD1 (6 bases). The V gene lost 4 bases and the J gene lost 3 bases, with 18 bases spanning the gap. From germline, CDR1 is SGDLS and CDR2 YYNGEE. The CDR3 is made up of 16 amino acids. The CDR3 nucleotides are TGTGCCAGCAGCTCCCTCCTAGGGGGTTGGACAGATACGCAGTATTTT. The encoded protein is CASSSLLGGWTDTQYF.

This clonotype appeared many times. This chain joins TRBV20-1 and TRBJ2-1, with 8 bases aligning to TRBD1. The CDR3 length is 16 residues. Germline V gene lookup returns CDR1 DFQATT and CDR2 SNEGSKA (reference sequence). Trimming took 6 bases from V and 5 from J; bases not matched to a gene: 15. The CDR3 spells CSATNPTGTGHNEQFF. For the CDR3, the DNA is TGCAGTGCCACGAACCCCACCGGGACAGGCCACAATGAGCAGTTCTTC.